Presented here are 9 T cell receptor beta chains from one specimen sequenced in a study of shared clonotypes between healthy human individuals. Only in-frame clones appear in the TCRdb table, and some are missing; sequencing was by immunoSEQ multiplex PCR. The table includes some 1,400,000 clones, around 97% detected once. Sequenced input: naive CD4+ T cells sorted from blood. Noted subset: CD45RA+ positively selected. These receptors came from a man aged 25 to 40 in good health.

This clone was counted a single time. This chain connects TRBV15 to TRBJ2-1, with 9 nucleotides matching TRBD2. The germline CDR1 and CDR2 sequences are LNHNV and YYDKDF (reference sequence). This CDR3 region has 16 residues. The ends lost 0 bases at V and 9 bases at J; junction bases unmatched: 9. The CDR3 DNA is TGTGCCACCAGCAGAGATAGCGCGGGAGGGCCTCGTGAGCAGTTCTTC. Protein product: CATSRDSAGGPREQFF.

This clone was detected only once. V usage is TRBV7-9 and J usage is TRBJ1-1; a weak D match, TRBD1 (5 bases). V was trimmed by 11 bases and J by 5 bases, leaving 21 bases between them. The CDR3 length is 14 residues. The germline gives CDR1 SEHNR, CDR2 FQNEAQ (reference sequence). CDR3 nucleotide sequence: TGTGCCCCCGGGGGTGAAGGGCCCCCGACTGAAGCTTTCTTT. Its protein product is CAPGGEGPPTEAFF.

The rearrangement links TRBV11-2 to TRBJ2-2, with 7 bases aligning to TRBD2. Germline CDR1 reads SGHAT; CDR2 reads FQNNGV. Germline trimming cut 4 bases from V and 3 bases from J; bases unmatched to any gene: 8. This CDR3 is 16 amino acids long. CDR3 residues: CASSSLREGDTGELFF. CDR3 bases: TGTGCCAGCAGCTCTCTAAGGGAGGGCGACACCGGGGAGCTGTTTTTT.

CDR3 nucleotides: TGTGCCATCAGTGAAGAAGAGACCCAGTACTTC. Its translation: CAISEEETQYF. The chain combines TRBV10-3 with TRBJ2-5; no firm D call. This CDR3 region has 11 residues. Germline lookup yields CDR1 ENHRY and CDR2 SYGVKD. V gave up 3 bases and J gave up 3 bases, with 2 bases separating them.

This rearrangement joins TRBV18 to TRBJ2-5; TRBD1 matches 10 bases. V was pared by 5 bases and J by 1 base, with 7 bases of the junction left unmatched. CDR1 KGHSH and CDR2 LQKENI come from the germline V gene. The CDR3 spans 16 residues. In DNA, the CDR3 is TGTGCCAGCTCATCTAGACAGGGGGCTCGCCAAGAGACCCAGTACTTC. This encodes CASSSRQGARQETQYF.

The genes are TRBV15 and TRBJ1-1, with 9 bases aligning to TRBD1. The CDR3 is 15 amino acids. The J segment lost 7 bases and the V segment lost 0 bases, leaving 6 bases of the junction unmatched. The germline CDR1 and CDR2 sequences are LNHNV and YYDKDF (reference sequence). CDR3 bases: TGTGCCACCAGCAGAGAAGGGACAGGGTATGTTGAAGCTTTCTTT. Translating it yields CATSREGTGYVEAFF.

This sequence joins TRBV14 and TRBJ1-2, with D perhaps TRBD1 (5 bases). Trimming removed 0 bases at V and 8 bases at J, with 19 bases between. CDR1 is SGHDN, CDR2 FVKESK, per germline. The CDR3 covers 16 residues. CDR3 protein: CASSQDRGGGGKGYTF. CDR3 bases: TGTGCCAGCAGCCAAGATAGAGGAGGCGGGGGTAAGGGCTACACCTTC.

As regards this clone: This sample includes further DNA sequences coding for the same CDR3. The CDR3 DNA reads TGTGCCATCAGTGAGTCAGGCAATGAGCAGTTCTTC. Its protein is CAISESGNEQFF. The gene calls are TRBV10-3 and TRBJ2-1; D is ambiguous. The CDR3 runs 12 residues. CDR1 and CDR2 (germline): ENHRY, SYGVKD. The V end lost 0 bases, the J end lost 6 bases, and 3 bases lay between the germline ends.

The rearrangement joins TRBV11-2 to TRBJ2-1; D uncertain. In germline, CDR1 is SGHAT, CDR2 FQNNGV. The CDR3 contains 11 residues. The V end lost 8 bases, the J end lost 7 bases, and 9 bases lay between the germline ends. CDR3 nucleotide sequence: TGTGCCAGCGGGCTCCTGAATGAGCAGTTCTTC. It yields the protein CASGLLNEQFF.